The 10 T cell receptor beta chains below come from one sample, sequenced in a study of blood T cells in healthy people across ages. Together with a sample-barcoded 5' primer, a J-beta primer mix was included in a second PCR lasting about 7 to 12 cycles. TCRdb used MiXCR to reprocess the 5' RACE reads, holding one entry per CDR3 protein. Of 450,000 to 600,000 distinct CDR3 sequences listed, roughly a quarter were seen once; the top ten hold about 3.3%. These same records also appear under a second study, on T cells of mothers and their children.

Input material: blood. The source of these receptors is a boy younger than 10 in good health.

This clonotype was picked up a small number of times. V usage is TRBV7-8 and J usage is TRBJ1-4; D gene ambiguous. Trimming stripped 5 bases from V and 5 bases from J, with 12 bases between. Germline V gives CDR1 SGHVS, CDR2 FQNEAQ. The CDR3 runs to 14 residues. The chain's CDR3 is CASSPQELNEKLFF. The CDR3 nucleotides are TGTGCCAGCAGCCCCCAGGAACTGAATGAAAAACTGTTTTTT.

This clonotype occurred a few times. The chain couples TRBV6-1 to TRBJ1-1; D gene unclear. Germline lookup yields CDR1 MNHNS and CDR2 SASEGT. The CDR3 extends over 14 amino acids. V dropped 5 bases and J dropped 0 bases, with 10 bases sitting between them. CDR3: CASSLQDMNTEAFF. CDR3 sequence (DNA): TGTGCCAGCAGTTTACAAGATATGAACACTGAAGCTTTCTTT.

This clonotype came up a few times. The chain is built from TRBV29-1 and TRBJ2-5, with 12 bases aligning to TRBD2. The CDR3 runs to 13 residues. The ends lost 7 bases at V and 3 bases at J; junction bases unmatched: 3. CDR1 and CDR2 from the germline V gene are SQVTM and ANQGSEA. CDR3 nucleotides: TGCAGCGCACGGACTAGCGGGAAAGAGACCCAGTACTTC. This codes for CSARTSGKETQYF. Full variable domain (outside the CDR3, taken from reference TRBV29-1 and TRBJ2-5): SAVISQKPSRDICQRGTSLTIQCQVDSQVTMMFWYRQQPGQSLTLIATANQGSEATYESGFVIDKFPISRPNLTFSTLTVSNMSPEDSSIYLCSARTSGKETQYFGPGTRLLVL.

This clonotype has more than one count but fewer than ten. One end of the junction does not line up with germline, which may come from a read error. The J gene is TRBJ2-1, the V gene TRBV6-2 or TRBV6-3; 9 bases line up with TRBD1. Germline CDR1 reads MNHEY; CDR2 reads SVGEGT. The CDR3 has 13 amino acids. CDR3 bases: TGTGCCAGCTCCGGGACAGGGAGTTCTGAGCAGCTCTTC. The encoded protein is CASSGTGSSEQLF.

The rearrangement joins TRBV27 to TRBJ2-3; 9 bases match TRBD1. V was pared by 1 base and J by 3 bases, with 5 bases of the junction left unmatched. Germline V lookup: CDR1 MNHEY, CDR2 SMNVEV (reference sequence). The CDR3 length is 16 residues. CDR3 in amino acids: CASSLWEGQGTDTQYF. Written as DNA, the CDR3 is TGTGCCAGCAGTTTATGGGAAGGACAGGGGACAGATACGCAGTATTTT.

The chain combines TRBV5-5 with TRBJ1-1; TRBD1 aligns across 7 bases. CDR3 length: 14 amino acids. The ends lost 4 bases at V and 8 bases at J; junction bases unmatched: 11. Germline V gene lookup returns CDR1 SGHKS and CDR2 YYEKEE (reference sequence). CDR3 sequence: CASSQNTARGEAFF. The CDR3, as DNA: TGTGCCAGCAGCCAGAACACGGCCAGGGGGGAAGCTTTCTTT.

The chain is built from TRBV19 and TRBJ2-7; D is unclear. Per the germline V gene, CDR1 is LNHDA and CDR2 is SQIVND (reference sequence). The CDR3 totals 16 residues. V gave up 1 base and J gave up 2 bases, with 15 bases separating them. The CDR3: CASSIGSESRPYEQYF. In DNA, the CDR3 is TGTGCCAGTAGTATAGGGTCTGAATCTCGGCCCTACGAGCAGTACTTC.

The rearrangement uses TRBV21-1 and TRBJ1-2; the table's D gene call, TRBD1, was not cross checked with the DNA. TRBV21-1 counts as a pseudogene. The CDR3 has 14 amino acids. CDR3 DNA: TGTGCCAGCAGACCGTTCAACAGGAACTATGGCTACACCTTC. As protein: CASRPFNRNYGYTF.

Only a few counts were recorded for this clonotype. The genes are TRBV21-1 and TRBJ2-7; whether TRBD1, the table's D call, matches the DNA was not checked. TRBV21-1 is classified as a pseudogene. The CDR3 is 18 amino acids. CDR3 region: CASSKDPGRRTPRGEQYF. The DNA of the CDR3 is TGTGCCAGCAGCAAAGATCCGGGGCGAAGGACCCCACGGGGCGAGCAGTACTTC.

This chain uses TRBV12-3 or TRBV12-4 with TRBJ2-5, with D maybe TRBD1 (5 bases). The DNA end favors TRBJ2-7, so the J call may be wrong. The CDR3 runs to 17 residues. CDR3 region: CASSLGIRRRQSYEQYF. CDR3 DNA sequence: TGTGCCAGCAGTTTAGGGATCCGAAGACGACAGAGCTACGAGCAGTACTTC.